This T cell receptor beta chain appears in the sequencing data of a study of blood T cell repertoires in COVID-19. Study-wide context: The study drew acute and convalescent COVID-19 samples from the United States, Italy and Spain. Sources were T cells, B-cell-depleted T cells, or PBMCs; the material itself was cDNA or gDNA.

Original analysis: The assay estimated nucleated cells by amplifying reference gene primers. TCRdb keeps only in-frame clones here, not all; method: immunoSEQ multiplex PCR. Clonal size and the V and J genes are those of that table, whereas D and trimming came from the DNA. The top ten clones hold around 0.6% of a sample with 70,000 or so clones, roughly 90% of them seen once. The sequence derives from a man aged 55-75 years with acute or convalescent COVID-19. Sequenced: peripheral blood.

The CDR3, as DNA: TGTGCCAGCAGCCAAAGGCCTAGCTCCTACGAGCAGTACTTC. Its translation: CASSQRPSSYEQYF. The V call is TRBV3-1 (or the pseudogene TRBV3-2), the J call TRBJ2-7; D ambiguous. The CDR3 has 14 amino acids. Germline V lookup: CDR1 LGHDT, CDR2 YNNKEL (reference sequence). The V and J ends lost 2 bases and 0 bases respectively, with 8 bases between them.